The 17 T cell receptor beta chains in this list originate from one sample, sequenced in a study of blood T cells in healthy people across ages. A second about 7 to 11 cycle PCR used barcoded and J-beta primers. TCRdb ran MiXCR on the 5' RACE reads and lists one entry per CDR3 protein. Of approximately 1.5 million distinct CDR3 sequences in the sample, almost 35% were seen once. Source material: blood. All receptors come from a woman under 40 in good health.

The chain uses TRBV18 and TRBJ1-5; 7 bases fit TRBD1. This CDR3 spans 15 amino acids. V shed 2 bases and J 4 bases; nucleotides not matched to a gene: 5. From germline, CDR1 is KGHSH and CDR2 LQKENI. The CDR3 coding sequence is TGTGCCAGCTCACCAGGGGCAGGGGGTAATCAGCCCCAGCATTTT. This codes for CASSPGAGGNQPQHF. Using reference TRBV18 and TRBJ1-5 for the parts outside the CDR3, the full variable domain is NAGVMQNPRHLVRRRGQEARLRCSPMKGHSHVYWYRQLPEEGLKFMVYLQKENIIDESGMPKERFSAEFPKEGPSILRIQQVVRGDSAAYFCASSPGAGGNQPQHFGDGTRLSIL.

This clonotype was counted at least ten times. This chain connects TRBV2 to TRBJ2-5, with D perhaps given as TRBD1 or TRBD2 (5 bases each). CDR1 is SNHLY, CDR2 FYNNEI, per germline. Trimming removed 2 bases at V and 1 base at J, with 8 bases between. The CDR3 is made up of 14 amino acids. As DNA, the CDR3 is TGTGCCAGCAGTGAATCAGGGACCCAAGAGACCCAGTACTTC. Its protein is CASSESGTQETQYF. Combining the CDR3 with reference TRBV2 and TRBJ2-5 gives the whole variable domain EPEVTQTPSHQVTQMGQEVILRCVPISNHLYFYWYRQILGQKVEFLVSFYNNEISEKSEIFDDQFSVERPDGSNFTLKIRSTKLEDSAMYFCASSESGTQETQYFGPGTRLLVL.

The V and J genes are TRBV25-1 and TRBJ1-2; D not resolved. Per the germline V gene, CDR1 is MGHDK and CDR2 is SYGVNS. Deletions cut 1 base from V and 7 bases from J, with 7 bases between. The CDR3 is 12 residues long. DNA for the CDR3: TGTGCCAGCAGTGAATTTGGCGGTGGCTACACCTTC. Its protein product is CASSEFGGGYTF.

The chain has TRBV7-2 and TRBJ1-2; D perhaps matches TRBD1 (5 bases). V lost 6 bases and J 8 bases, leaving 16 bases between the germline ends. Germline V gene lookup returns CDR1 SGHTA and CDR2 FQGNSA. The CDR3 contains 13 residues. The CDR3 protein is CASSTTGREGYTF. The DNA of the CDR3 is TGTGCCAGCAGTACAACCGGCAGGGAAGGCTACACCTTC.

The chain employs TRBV6-2 or TRBV6-3 and TRBJ1-2; D uncertain. The CDR3 runs to 16 residues. Trimming took off 6 bases at V and 4 bases at J, with 21 bases between the two ends. Germline-derived CDR1 and CDR2 are MNHEY and SVGEGT. The CDR3 DNA sequence: TGTGCCAGCAGCCCCAGGTCGGGGAACCTCCTCTATGGCTACACCTTC. It codes for CASSPRSGNLLYGYTF.

This clonotype was found a few times. CDR3 protein: CASSEGGASGFYEQYF. The CDR3 DNA sequence: TGTGCCAGCAGTGAAGGCGGGGCTAGCGGGTTCTACGAGCAGTACTTC. The V call is TRBV6-1, the J call TRBJ2-7; 8 bases map to TRBD2. The CDR3 contains 16 residues. Germline V CDR1 and CDR2: MNHNS, SASEGT. The ends lost 1 base at V and 3 bases at J; junction bases unmatched: 8.

This clonotype was observed a handful of times. The chain uses TRBV25-1 and TRBJ2-7; TRBD1 is a possible D gene (6 bases). Deletions cut 4 bases from V and 2 bases from J, with 9 bases between. Germline CDR1 reads MGHDK; CDR2 reads SYGVNS. This CDR3 is built from 13 residues. The CDR3 sequence is CASSGGPAYEQYF. CDR3 sequence (DNA): TGTGCCAGCAGTGGGGGGCCAGCCTACGAGCAGTACTTC.

This sequence joins TRBV5-1 and TRBJ2-1; D tentatively fits TRBD1 or TRBD2 (5 bases each). Germline CDR1 SGHRS, CDR2 YFSETQ. CDR3 length: 14 residues. V shed 7 bases and J shed 5 bases, with 16 bases lying between them. This CDR3 reads CASHPGPFNNEQFF. CDR3 DNA: TGCGCCAGCCATCCGGGGCCATTCAACAATGAGCAGTTCTTC.

The chain is built from TRBV20-1 and TRBJ1-6; D ambiguous. Germline V gene sequence: CDR1 DFQATT, CDR2 SNEGSKA (reference sequence). The V and J ends lost 2 bases and 5 bases respectively, with 10 bases between them. This CDR3 comprises 14 residues. CDR3 region: CSARSDGNNSPLHF. The CDR3, as DNA: TGCAGTGCTAGATCGGACGGGAATAATTCACCCCTCCACTTT.

The J gene is TRBJ2-3, the V gene TRBV28, with TRBD2 identical over 12 bases. CDR3 length: 16 amino acids. Germline V CDR1 and CDR2: MDHEN, SYDVKM. V dropped 8 bases and J dropped 1; count of bases not matched to a gene: 7. CDR3 nucleotide sequence: TGTGCCAGCTTTACTGGGACTAGCGGGCGCACAGATACGCAGTATTTT. Protein: CASFTGTSGRTDTQYF.

In its sample, this clonotype was seen once. V and J are TRBV9 and TRBJ1-4, with 8 bases that match TRBD1. CDR3 length: 15 amino acids. Unmatched junction bases numbered 9, after V lost 4 bases and J lost 7 bases. Per germline, CDR1 SGDLS and CDR2 YYNGEE. CDR3 in amino acids: CASSPTRGRGEKLFF. The CDR3 nucleotides are TGTGCCAGCAGCCCTACCAGGGGGCGAGGTGAAAAACTGTTTTTT.

This chain joins TRBV20-1 and TRBJ1-5; possibly TRBD1 for D (5 bases). Germline V gene data show CDR1 as DFQATT and CDR2 as SNEGSKA (reference sequence). With 5 bases removed from V and 7 bases from J, the gap between germline ends came to 15 bases. This CDR3 comprises 13 residues. Here the CDR3 reads CSAGTAGGQPQHF. DNA for the CDR3: TGCAGTGCTGGGACGGCGGGAGGACAGCCCCAGCATTTT.

This sequence joins TRBV4-1 and TRBJ1-2, with D perhaps TRBD1 (5 bases). The CDR3 has 13 residues. The germline V gene encodes CDR1 MGHRA and CDR2 YSYEKL. With 0 bases removed from V and 8 bases from J, the gap between germline ends came to 10 bases. The DNA of the CDR3 is TGCGCCAGCAGCCAAGATCCTAGGGGAGGCTACACCTTC. It encodes CASSQDPRGGYTF.

As concerns this clonotype: Since a much larger clone is just one base distant, this may be a read error. This chain links TRBV18 with TRBJ1-4; TRBD1 matches 7 bases. In germline, CDR1 is KGHSH, CDR2 LQKENI. This CDR3 has 15 residues. CDR3 loop: CVSSPGQEPNEKLFF. The CDR3 DNA reads TGTGTCAGCTCACCAGGACAGGAACCTAATGAAAAACTGTTTTTT.

This clonotype was recorded many times. V and J are TRBV20-1 and TRBJ2-5, with a possible D match to TRBD2 (5 bases). The V and J ends lost 3 bases and 0 bases respectively, with 11 bases between them. This CDR3 region has 14 residues. CDR1 is DFQATT, CDR2 SNEGSKA, per germline (reference sequence). The CDR3 is CSARTQRHQETQYF. As DNA, the CDR3 is TGCAGTGCTAGGACCCAGCGGCACCAAGAGACCCAGTACTTC.

The chain carries TRBV7-6 and TRBJ1-6, with TRBD1 matching over 7 bases. This CDR3 is 15 amino acids long. The V and J ends lost 8 bases and 3 bases, in that order; junction bases with no gene match: 7. Germline V lookup: CDR1 SGHVS, CDR2 FNYEAQ. CDR3 amino acids: CASGQQGIYNSPLHF. In nucleotides, the CDR3 is TGTGCCAGCGGCCAACAGGGGATCTATAATTCACCCCTCCACTTT.

The CDR3 DNA reads as TGCAGTGCTACACACTCGGGGGCCCCCCGTGGCAATGAGCAGTACTTC. This translates into CSATHSGAPRGNEQYF. The chain recombines TRBV20-1 with TRBJ2-5, with D perhaps TRBD1 or TRBD2 (6 bases each). The CDR3 sequence is 16 residues long. Looked up from germline, CDR1 is DFQATT and CDR2 is SNEGSKA (reference sequence). V was cut by 4 bases and J by 11 bases, with 29 bases left in between.